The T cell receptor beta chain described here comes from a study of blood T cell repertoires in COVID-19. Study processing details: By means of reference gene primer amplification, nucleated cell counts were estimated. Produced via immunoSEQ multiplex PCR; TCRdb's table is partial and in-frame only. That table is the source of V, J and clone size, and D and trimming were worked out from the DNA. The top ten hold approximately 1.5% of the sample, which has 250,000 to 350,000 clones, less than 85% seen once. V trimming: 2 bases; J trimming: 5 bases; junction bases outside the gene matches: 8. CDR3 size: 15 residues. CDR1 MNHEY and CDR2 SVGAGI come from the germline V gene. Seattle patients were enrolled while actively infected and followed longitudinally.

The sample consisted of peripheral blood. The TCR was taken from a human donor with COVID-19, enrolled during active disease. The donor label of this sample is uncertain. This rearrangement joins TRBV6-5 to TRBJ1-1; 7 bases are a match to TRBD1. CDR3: CASSYPAGGRTEAFF. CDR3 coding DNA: TGTGCCAGCAGTTACCCAGCAGGGGGAAGAACTGAAGCTTTCTTT.